Listed below are T cell receptor beta chains from one sample, sequenced in a study of T cell responses to AZD1222 COVID-19 vaccine. Profiled with immunoSEQ multiplex PCR; TCRdb holds only in-frame clones, not every one. The profile shows roughly 100,000 clones, over 85% of them singletons. Sequences were derived from peripheral blood, sampled on day 0 of AZD1222 vaccination. The receptors derive from an adult in good health. The CDR3 runs from the conserved cysteine through the conserved F or W. The order of the fields is clone size, J gene, D gene, V gene, CDR3 protein, CDR3 DNA. A D gene is named only where the DNA matches it firmly. Clone size is not always given. Where it is, it says once, few, many or a class for expanded clones.

clone size: -
J gene: TRBJ1-5
D gene: -
V gene: TRBV19
CDR3 protein: CASRMTGYGNQPQHF
CDR3 DNA: TGTGCCAGTAGGATGACAGGTTATGGCAATCAGCCCCAGCATTTT

clone size: -
J gene: TRBJ1-1
D gene: -
V gene: TRBV29-1
CDR3 protein: CSVAGGVSGTEAFF
CDR3 DNA: TGCAGCGTCGCTGGGGGGGTTTCGGGCACTGAAGCTTTCTTT

clone size: -
J gene: TRBJ1-5
D gene: -
V gene: TRBV27
CDR3 protein: CARLGTGWGNQPQHF
CDR3 DNA: TGTGCCAGACTTGGAACAGGTTGGGGCAATCAGCCCCAGCATTTT

clone size: -
J gene: TRBJ2-3
D gene: -
V gene: TRBV18
CDR3 protein: CASSPRGDTQYF
CDR3 DNA: TGTGCCAGCTCGCCCCGGGGAGATACGCAGTATTTT

clone size: -
J gene: TRBJ2-2
D gene: -
V gene: TRBV5-1
CDR3 protein: CASSYQLSGGELFF
CDR3 DNA: TGCGCCAGCAGCTATCAGTTGTCGGGCGGGGAGCTGTTTTTT

clone size: -
J gene: TRBJ2-7
D gene: TRBD2
V gene: TRBV7-3
CDR3 protein: CASSMGLAGPYEQYF
CDR3 DNA: TGTGCCAGCAGCATGGGACTAGCGGGGCCCTACGAGCAGTACTTC

clone size: once
J gene: TRBJ2-1
D gene: -
V gene: TRBV4-2
CDR3 protein: CASSQDPGYGGEQFF
CDR3 DNA: TGTGCCAGCAGCCAAGATCCCGGTTACGGTGGTGAGCAGTTCTTC

clone size: -
J gene: TRBJ2-2
D gene: -
V gene: TRBV12-5
CDR3 protein: CASMGLAGELFF
CDR3 DNA: TGTGCTAGTATGGGGTTGGCCGGGGAGCTGTTTTTT

clone size: -
J gene: TRBJ2-5
D gene: TRBD2
V gene: TRBV7-9
CDR3 protein: CASSRPTAGTGTQYF
CDR3 DNA: TGTGCCAGCAGCCGGCCGACAGCGGGGACGGGGACCCAGTACTTC

clone size: -
J gene: TRBJ1-4
D gene: TRBD1
V gene: TRBV2
CDR3 protein: CASIGQGVGWGEKLFF
CDR3 DNA: TGTGCCAGCATTGGACAGGGCGTCGGATGGGGTGAAAAACTGTTTTTT

clone size: -
J gene: TRBJ2-1
D gene: -
V gene: TRBV5-1
CDR3 protein: CASSLALLSSSYNEQFF
CDR3 DNA: TGCGCCAGCAGCTTGGCCTTGTTGTCGAGCTCCTACAATGAGCAGTTCTTC

clone size: -
J gene: TRBJ2-7
D gene: TRBD2
V gene: TRBV5-4
CDR3 protein: CAGSRALAGRSYEQYF
CDR3 DNA: TGTGCCGGCAGCAGGGCACTAGCGGGGCGGTCCTACGAGCAGTACTTC

clone size: -
J gene: TRBJ2-7
D gene: TRBD2
V gene: TRBV6-6
CDR3 protein: CASLLAGERKQYF
CDR3 DNA: TGTGCCAGCTTGCTAGCGGGAGAACGGAAGCAGTACTTC

clone size: -
J gene: TRBJ2-7
D gene: TRBD2
V gene: TRBV18
CDR3 protein: CASSPPASGRPEQYF
CDR3 DNA: TGTGCCAGCTCACCACCGGCTAGCGGGAGACCCGAGCAGTACTTC

clone size: -
J gene: TRBJ1-1
D gene: TRBD1
V gene: TRBV5-5
CDR3 protein: CASSPTTGFGTEAFF
CDR3 DNA: TGTGCCAGCAGCCCCACGACAGGGTTCGGCACTGAAGCTTTCTTT

clone size: -
J gene: TRBJ2-1
D gene: -
V gene: TRBV4-1
CDR3 protein: CASSQVSGEQFF
CDR3 DNA: TGCGCCAGCAGCCAAGTTAGTGGTGAGCAGTTCTTC

clone size: few
J gene: TRBJ2-2
D gene: TRBD2
V gene: TRBV4-2
CDR3 protein: CASSQPGLEPTGELFF
CDR3 DNA: TGTGCCAGCAGCCAACCGGGACTAGAGCCGACCGGGGAGCTGTTTTTT

clone size: -
J gene: TRBJ1-1
D gene: -
V gene: TRBV28
CDR3 protein: CASSLGGRLNTEAFF
CDR3 DNA: TGTGCCAGCAGTTTAGGAGGCCGATTGAACACTGAAGCTTTCTTT

clone size: -
J gene: TRBJ2-7
D gene: -
V gene: TRBV11-2
CDR3 protein: CASSLDGRTTYEQYF
CDR3 DNA: TGTGCCAGCAGCTTAGACGGGCGGACGACCTACGAGCAGTACTTC

clone size: -
J gene: TRBJ1-3
D gene: -
V gene: TRBV5-6
CDR3 protein: CASSLRHGGNTIYF
CDR3 DNA: TGTGCCAGCAGCTTGAGGCACGGTGGAAACACCATATATTTT

clone size: -
J gene: TRBJ2-1
D gene: TRBD2
V gene: TRBV9
CDR3 protein: CASSVGGEGPNEQFF
CDR3 DNA: TGTGCCAGCAGCGTAGGCGGGGAGGGGCCCAATGAGCAGTTCTTC

clone size: -
J gene: TRBJ2-5
D gene: -
V gene: TRBV7-7
CDR3 protein: CASSLALAGKETQYF
CDR3 DNA: TGTGCTAGCAGCTTAGCGCTCGCCGGGAAAGAGACCCAGTACTTC

clone size: -
J gene: TRBJ2-7
D gene: -
V gene: TRBV29-1
CDR3 protein: CSVLDPYEQYF
CDR3 DNA: TGCAGCGTCTTGGACCCCTACGAGCAGTACTTC

clone size: -
J gene: TRBJ2-1
D gene: -
V gene: TRBV21-1
CDR3 protein: CASSSASCGGSSYNEQFF
CDR3 DNA: TGTGCCAGCAGCAGTGCTTCTTGTGGCGGGAGCTCCTACAATGAGCAGTTCTTC

clone size: once
J gene: TRBJ2-1
D gene: TRBD2
V gene: TRBV5-6
CDR3 protein: CASSSLAGVRYNEQFF
CDR3 DNA: TGTGCCAGCAGCTCGCTAGCGGGAGTAAGGTACAATGAGCAGTTCTTC

clone size: -
J gene: TRBJ1-4
D gene: -
V gene: TRBV5-1
CDR3 protein: CASSLDTGTNEKLFF
CDR3 DNA: TGCGCCAGCAGCTTGGATACAGGAACTAATGAAAAACTGTTTTTT

clone size: -
J gene: TRBJ1-6
D gene: -
V gene: TRBV3-1/TRBV3-2
CDR3 protein: CASSQSEGGSPLHF
CDR3 DNA: TGTGCCAGCAGCCAATCTGAAGGAGGATCACCCCTCCACTTT

clone size: many
J gene: TRBJ2-1
D gene: TRBD2
V gene: TRBV6-4
CDR3 protein: CASSGLAGANEQFF
CDR3 DNA: TGTGCCAGCAGTGGACTAGCGGGAGCCAATGAGCAGTTCTTC

clone size: -
J gene: TRBJ2-2
D gene: TRBD2
V gene: TRBV15
CDR3 protein: CATSRDRLAGNTGELFF
CDR3 DNA: TGTGCCACCAGCAGAGATCGACTAGCGGGAAACACCGGGGAGCTGTTTTTT

clone size: once
J gene: TRBJ2-2
D gene: -
V gene: TRBV9
CDR3 protein: CASSPRLEPTGELFF
CDR3 DNA: TGTGCCAGCAGCCCCCGACTAGAACCCACCGGGGAGCTGTTTTTT

clone size: once
J gene: TRBJ2-1
D gene: TRBD2
V gene: TRBV5-1
CDR3 protein: CASTIAGGLYNEQFF
CDR3 DNA: TGCGCCAGCACCATAGCGGGAGGACTTTACAATGAGCAGTTCTTC

clone size: -
J gene: TRBJ1-1
D gene: -
V gene: TRBV5-1
CDR3 protein: CASGYGVGTEAFF
CDR3 DNA: TGCGCCAGCGGCTATGGGGTTGGCACTGAAGCTTTCTTT

clone size: -
J gene: TRBJ2-7
D gene: TRBD2
V gene: TRBV28
CDR3 protein: CASRVGGLAGREQYF
CDR3 DNA: TGTGCCAGTCGGGTTGGTGGGCTAGCGGGACGGGAGCAGTACTTC

clone size: -
J gene: TRBJ1-1
D gene: TRBD1
V gene: TRBV29-1
CDR3 protein: CSVRQGVNTEAFF
CDR3 DNA: TGCAGCGTTCGACAGGGAGTGAACACTGAAGCTTTCTTT

clone size: -
J gene: TRBJ2-7
D gene: -
V gene: TRBV6-5
CDR3 protein: CASKWTVFYEQYF
CDR3 DNA: TGTGCCAGCAAATGGACTGTTTTCTACGAGCAGTACTTC

clone size: -
J gene: TRBJ2-3
D gene: -
V gene: TRBV30
CDR3 protein: CAWSRADTQYF
CDR3 DNA: TGTGCCTGGAGTCGGGCAGATACGCAGTATTTT

clone size: -
J gene: TRBJ1-3
D gene: TRBD1
V gene: TRBV9
CDR3 protein: CASSASGGPGNTIYF
CDR3 DNA: TGTGCCAGCAGCGCCTCAGGGGGACCTGGAAACACCATATATTTT

clone size: -
J gene: TRBJ1-1
D gene: -
V gene: TRBV5-5
CDR3 protein: CASSPIRTEAFF
CDR3 DNA: TGTGCCAGCAGCCCGATTAGGACTGAAGCTTTCTTT

clone size: -
J gene: TRBJ2-1
D gene: -
V gene: TRBV6-5
CDR3 protein: CASTRGTRIGNEQFF
CDR3 DNA: TGTGCCAGCACCCGAGGGACACGTATTGGGAATGAGCAGTTCTTC

clone size: once
J gene: TRBJ1-5
D gene: -
V gene: TRBV2
CDR3 protein: CASEGDRLNQPQHF
CDR3 DNA: TGTGCCAGCGAGGGGGACCGCCTTAATCAGCCCCAGCATTTT

clone size: -
J gene: TRBJ2-7
D gene: -
V gene: TRBV4-1
CDR3 protein: CASSQTDSYEQYF
CDR3 DNA: TGCGCCAGCAGCCAAACCGACAGCTACGAGCAGTACTTC

clone size: -
J gene: TRBJ2-5
D gene: -
V gene: TRBV5-1
CDR3 protein: CASSLGGRFQETQYF
CDR3 DNA: TGCGCCAGCAGCTTGGGGGGTAGGTTCCAAGAGACCCAGTACTTC

clone size: once
J gene: TRBJ2-2
D gene: TRBD2
V gene: TRBV15
CDR3 protein: CATSSLRASGRVNTGELFF
CDR3 DNA: TGTGCCACCAGCTCATTGAGGGCTAGCGGGAGGGTTAACACCGGGGAGCTGTTTTTT